The T cell receptor beta chain described here comes from a study of blood T cell repertoires in COVID-19. Study as a whole: Some COVID-19 samples were acute and others convalescent; all came from the United States, Italy and Spain. Nucleic acid was either cDNA or gDNA, and it came from T cells, B-cell-depleted T cells, or PBMCs.

Trimming pared 1 base from V and 12 bases from J, leaving 10 bases between. The CDR3 consists of 13 residues. The germline gives CDR1 MGHRA, CDR2 YSYEKL. This table comes from immunoSEQ multiplex PCR, and its TCRdb copy is limited to in-frame clones, with some not included. The sample has approximately 330,000 clones; 80% to 90% are singletons. Material: peripheral blood. The receptor's source is a man between 25 and 39 years old with COVID-19, enrolled during active disease. This chain connects TRBV4-1 to TRBJ1-6; possibly TRBD1 for D (6 bases). The CDR3 region has the DNA TGCGCCAGCAGCCAAGTTCCAGGGGTACCCCTCCACTTT. This encodes CASSQVPGVPLHF.